This T cell receptor (beta chain) was captured in a study of monozygotic twins with inflammatory bowel disease. Findings of the study overall: Treatment differences in immunosuppression may have added variability to the repertoires of patients. Healthy twins shared more clonotypes with others than IBD patients, most markedly active ones.

Via template switching, UMIs carrying a 6-nucleotide sample barcode were introduced. With the 5' RACE reads reprocessed, TCRdb shows one record per CDR3 protein and no DNA. This table holds over 200,000 distinct CDR3 sequences. A word on this clonotype: Its cognate antigen is unknown.

CDR3 length equals 15 residues. Germline CDR1 is LGHNA and CDR2 is YSLEER. This receptor was identified in a human donor with ulcerative colitis or Crohn's disease, or a healthy co-twin of an affected twin (not recorded which). Input material: blood. The V gene is TRBV4-3, the J gene TRBJ2-3; TCRdb names TRBD2, which stays unverified in the absence of DNA. The CDR3 loop is CASSHERTVTDTQYF.